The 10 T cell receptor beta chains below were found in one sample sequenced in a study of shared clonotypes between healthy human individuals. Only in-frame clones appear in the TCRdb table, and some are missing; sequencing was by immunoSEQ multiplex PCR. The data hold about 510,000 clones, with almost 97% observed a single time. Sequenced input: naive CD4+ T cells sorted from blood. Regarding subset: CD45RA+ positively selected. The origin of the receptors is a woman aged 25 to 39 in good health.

The CDR3 here is CASSLGRLPGNTEAFF. CDR3 coding DNA: TGTGCCAGCAGCCTGGGACGGCTACCGGGGAACACTGAAGCTTTCTTT. The chain combines TRBV11-2 with TRBJ1-1, with TRBD1 as a possible D gene (5 bases). Per germline, CDR1 SGHAT and CDR2 FQNNGV. V was trimmed by 5 bases and J by 1 base, leaving 17 bases between them. The CDR3 has 16 amino acids.

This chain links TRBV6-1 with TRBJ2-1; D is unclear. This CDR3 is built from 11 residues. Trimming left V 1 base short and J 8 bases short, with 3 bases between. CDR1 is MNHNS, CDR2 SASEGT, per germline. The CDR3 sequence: CASSEGYEQFF. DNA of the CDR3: TGTGCCAGCAGTGAAGGCTATGAGCAGTTCTTC.

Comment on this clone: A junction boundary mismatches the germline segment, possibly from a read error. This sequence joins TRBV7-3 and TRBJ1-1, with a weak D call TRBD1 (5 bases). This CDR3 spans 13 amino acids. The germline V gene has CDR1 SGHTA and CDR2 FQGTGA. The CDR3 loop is CASSQSTVKGAFF. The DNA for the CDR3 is TGCGCCAGCAGCCAATCCACAGTTAAGGGGGCTTTCTTT.

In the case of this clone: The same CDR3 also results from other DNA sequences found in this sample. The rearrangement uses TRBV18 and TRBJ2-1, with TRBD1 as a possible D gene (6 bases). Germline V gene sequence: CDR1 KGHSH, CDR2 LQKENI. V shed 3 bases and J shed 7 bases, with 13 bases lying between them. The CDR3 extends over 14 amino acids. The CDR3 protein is CASSPQTGSNEQFF. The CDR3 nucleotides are TGTGCCAGCTCACCCCAAACAGGGTCGAATGAGCAGTTCTTC.

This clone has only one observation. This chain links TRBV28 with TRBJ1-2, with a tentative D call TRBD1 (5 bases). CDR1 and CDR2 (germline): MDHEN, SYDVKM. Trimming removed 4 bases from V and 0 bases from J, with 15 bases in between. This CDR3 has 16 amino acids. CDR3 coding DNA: TGTGCCAGCAGTTGGGGCAGGGACTCAGCTAACTATGGCTACACCTTC. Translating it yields CASSWGRDSANYGYTF.

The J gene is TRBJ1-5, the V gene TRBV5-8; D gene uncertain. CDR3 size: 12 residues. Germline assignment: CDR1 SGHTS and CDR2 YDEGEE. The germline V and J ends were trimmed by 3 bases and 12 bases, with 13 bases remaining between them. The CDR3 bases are TGTGCCAGCAGCTCTGGGAGGACGGGCCAGCATTTT. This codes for CASSSGRTGQHF.

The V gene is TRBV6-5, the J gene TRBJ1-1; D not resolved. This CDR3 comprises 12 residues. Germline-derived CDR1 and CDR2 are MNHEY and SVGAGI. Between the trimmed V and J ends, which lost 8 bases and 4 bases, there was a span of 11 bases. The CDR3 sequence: CASADRGTEAFF. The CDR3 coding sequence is TGTGCCAGCGCGGACCGGGGCACTGAAGCTTTCTTT.

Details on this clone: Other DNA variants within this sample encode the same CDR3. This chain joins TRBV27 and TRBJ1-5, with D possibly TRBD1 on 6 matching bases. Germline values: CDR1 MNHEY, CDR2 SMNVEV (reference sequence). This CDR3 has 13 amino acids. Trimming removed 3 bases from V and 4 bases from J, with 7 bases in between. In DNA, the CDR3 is TGTGCCAGCAGTTTGCAGGGGAATCAGCCCCAGCATTTT. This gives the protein CASSLQGNQPQHF.

CDR3 in DNA: TGTGCCAGCAGTCTAGCGGGTGACACCGGGGAGCTGTTTTTT. Protein: CASSLAGDTGELFF. The gene calls are TRBV28 and TRBJ2-2; 8 nucleotides align to TRBD2. The germline gives CDR1 MDHEN, CDR2 SYDVKM. The CDR3 runs 14 residues. J gave up 3 bases and V 5 bases, and 2 bases lay outside the gene matches.

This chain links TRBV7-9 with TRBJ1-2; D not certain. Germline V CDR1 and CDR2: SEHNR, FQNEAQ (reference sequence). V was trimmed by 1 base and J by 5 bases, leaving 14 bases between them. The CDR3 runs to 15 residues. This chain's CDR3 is CASSLDLPGFYGYTF. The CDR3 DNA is TGTGCCAGCAGCTTAGATCTTCCAGGATTTTATGGCTACACCTTC. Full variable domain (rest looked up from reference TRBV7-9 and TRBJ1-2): DTGVSQNPRHKITKRGQNVTFRCDPISEHNRLYWYRQTLGQGPEFLTYFQNEAQLEKSRLLSDRFSAERPKGSFSTLEIQRTEQGDSAMYLCASSLDLPGFYGYTFGSGTRLTVV.